Given below is one T cell receptor beta chain in context. Its target is not known. This record comes from a study of T cell repertoires in ileal Crohn's disease. Study as a whole: About 36% were active smokers at surgery; median disease duration was nearly eight years. Study results and caveats: Active smokers at surgery had more clonal expansions than non-smokers.

Profiling relied on immunoSEQ multiplex PCR, and the TCRdb table lists in-frame clones only, not all of them. Among 25,000 to 35,000 clones listed, roughly three quarters were seen once. Germline V gene sequence: CDR1 SGHAT, CDR2 FQNNGV. Trimming removed 5 bases from V and 1 base from J, with 8 bases in between. This CDR3 spans 14 amino acids. The J gene is TRBJ2-2, the V gene TRBV11-2, with D uncertain. Sample: ileal tissue. This TCR was recovered from an adult with Crohn's disease. The CDR3 spells CASSRFRNTGELFF. In DNA, the CDR3 is TGTGCCAGCAGCAGATTCAGGAACACCGGGGAGCTGTTTTTT.